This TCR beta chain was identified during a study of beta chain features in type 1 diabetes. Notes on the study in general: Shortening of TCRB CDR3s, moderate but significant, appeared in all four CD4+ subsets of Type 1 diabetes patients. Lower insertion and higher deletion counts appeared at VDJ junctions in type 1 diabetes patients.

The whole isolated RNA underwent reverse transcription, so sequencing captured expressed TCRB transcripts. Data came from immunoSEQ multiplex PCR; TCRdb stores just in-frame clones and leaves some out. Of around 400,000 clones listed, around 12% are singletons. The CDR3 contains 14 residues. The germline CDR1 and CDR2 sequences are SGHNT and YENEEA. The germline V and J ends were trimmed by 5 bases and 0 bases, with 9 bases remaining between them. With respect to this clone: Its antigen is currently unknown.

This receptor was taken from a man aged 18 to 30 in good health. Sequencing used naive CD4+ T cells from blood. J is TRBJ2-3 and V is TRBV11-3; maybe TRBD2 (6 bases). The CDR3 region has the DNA TGTGCCAGCAGCGGGAGGACTAGCACAGATACGCAGTATTTT. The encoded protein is CASSGRTSTDTQYF.